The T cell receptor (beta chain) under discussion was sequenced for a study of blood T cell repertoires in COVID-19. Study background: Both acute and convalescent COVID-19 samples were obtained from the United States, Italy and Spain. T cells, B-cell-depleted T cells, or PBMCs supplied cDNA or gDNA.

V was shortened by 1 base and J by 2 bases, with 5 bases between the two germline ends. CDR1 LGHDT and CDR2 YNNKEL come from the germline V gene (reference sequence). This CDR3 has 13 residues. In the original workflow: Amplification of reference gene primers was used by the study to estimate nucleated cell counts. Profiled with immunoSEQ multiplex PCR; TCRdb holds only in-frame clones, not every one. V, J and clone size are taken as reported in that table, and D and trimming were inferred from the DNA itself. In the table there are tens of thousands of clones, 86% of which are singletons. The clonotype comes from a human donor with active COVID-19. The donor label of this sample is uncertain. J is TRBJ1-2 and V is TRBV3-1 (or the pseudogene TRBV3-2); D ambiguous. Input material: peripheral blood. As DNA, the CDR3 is TGTGCCAGCAGCCAAGGAGGAAACTATGGCTACACCTTC. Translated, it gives CASSQGGNYGYTF.